The present entry profiles one TCR beta chain with its context. Its antigen is as yet unknown. These data belong to a study of cytomegalovirus exposure and HLA in healthy donors. Study-level information: A prior analysis found more than 90 million unique TCR beta sequences from around 180 million T cells. Study-level results: Sequencing depth roughly uniform across donors was assumed in presence/absence analyses.

Primers for the PCR totalled 60 Vbeta and 13 Jbeta. Measured with immunoSEQ multiplex PCR; TCRdb has only the in-frame clones, and not every one. The sample consists of fewer than 120,000 clones, about three quarters of them appearing once. This TCR came from a woman in her sixties in good health and CMV-seropositive. What was sequenced was PBMCs.

This chain's CDR3 is CASTWERADGRNYEQYF. The CDR3 DNA sequence: TGTGCCAGCACCTGGGAGCGGGCGGACGGTAGAAACTACGAGCAGTACTTC. The rearrangement uses TRBV5-7 and TRBJ2-7; possible D gene TRBD2, 6 bases. Being an ORF, TRBV5-7 has a function that is uncertain. V dropped 6 bases and J dropped 3 bases, with 25 bases sitting between them. CDR3 size: 17 residues.